This T cell receptor (beta chain) was recovered during a study of beta chain features in type 1 diabetes. The entirety of the isolated RNA underwent reverse transcription, so expressed TCRB transcripts were sequenced. TCRdb's copy holds only in-frame clones and misses some; the assay was immunoSEQ multiplex PCR. This table holds about 120,000 clones, about 16% found once. Whole-study findings and limits: There was a moderate but significant shortening of TCRB CDR3s in all four CD4+ subsets of Type 1 diabetes patients.

As to this clone: The antigen is unknown.

The TCR originated in a man aged 30 to 39 with type 1 diabetes. The sequenced sample was central memory CD4+ T cells from blood.

DNA for the CDR3: TGTGCCTGGAGTGGGACAGTCTGGGGCCACGAGCAGTACTTC. This codes for CAWSGTVWGHEQYF. This chain links TRBV30 with TRBJ2-7; TRBD1 is a possible D gene (6 bases). Deletions cut 1 base from V and 5 bases from J, with 15 bases between. The V gene's germline CDR1 is GTSNPN and CDR2 SVGIG (reference sequence). The CDR3 length is 14 residues.